The present TCR beta chain was sequenced within a study of CD8+CD57+ T cells in acquired aplastic anemia. For CDR3 and TCR beta VDJ profiling, genomic DNA was the template used. One entry per CDR3 protein results from TCRdb running MiXCR on the reads. The sample contains around 430,000 distinct CDR3 sequences, about a third of which appear only once. All sequencing subjects had displayed CD8+CD57+ cell expansion on flow cytometry. Overall study findings and caveats: Both patients and controls carried the same twenty-nine CD8+ CDR3 sequences. No significant difference in CD8+ Simpson's diversity was found between patients and controls.

The junction had 8 bases not matched to a gene; V was cut back by 5 bases and J by 7 bases. Per the germline V gene, CDR1 is SGHAT and CDR2 is FQNNGV. The CDR3 sequence is 15 residues long. This clonotype appeared many times. No antigen is known for it. The sequence was obtained from a human donor with aplastic anemia. Sequenced input: sorted CD4+, CD8+, or CD8+CD57+ T cells (not recorded which) from PBMCs. The chain couples TRBV11-2 to TRBJ1-6; 7 bases are a match to TRBD1. Here the CDR3 DNA reads TGTGCCAGCAGCATAACAGGGGCATCGAATTCACCCCTCCACTTT. Its protein is CASSITGASNSPLHF.